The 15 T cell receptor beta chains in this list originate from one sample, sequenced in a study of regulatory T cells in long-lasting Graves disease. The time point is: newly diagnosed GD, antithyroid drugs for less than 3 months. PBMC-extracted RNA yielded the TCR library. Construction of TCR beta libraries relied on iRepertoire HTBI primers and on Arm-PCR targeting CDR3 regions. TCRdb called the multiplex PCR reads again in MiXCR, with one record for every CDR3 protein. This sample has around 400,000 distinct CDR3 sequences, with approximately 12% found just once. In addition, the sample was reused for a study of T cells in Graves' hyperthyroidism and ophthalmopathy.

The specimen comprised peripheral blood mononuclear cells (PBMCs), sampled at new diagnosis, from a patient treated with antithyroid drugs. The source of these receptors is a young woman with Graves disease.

The CDR3 region has the DNA TGCAGTGCCCGACCGAGCGGGAGGGCCGCTAATGAGCAGTTCTTC. Translated, it gives CSARPSGRAANEQFF. The chain recombines TRBV20-1 with TRBJ2-1, with TRBD2 identical over 10 bases. The J segment lost 7 bases and the V segment lost 6 bases, leaving 12 bases of the junction unmatched. The CDR3 sequence is 15 residues long. The germline gives CDR1 DFQATT, CDR2 SNEGSKA (reference sequence).

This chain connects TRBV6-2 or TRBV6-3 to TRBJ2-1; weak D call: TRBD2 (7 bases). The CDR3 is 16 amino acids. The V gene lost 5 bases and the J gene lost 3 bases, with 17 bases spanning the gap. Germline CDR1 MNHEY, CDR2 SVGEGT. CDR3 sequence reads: CASSTSGLGGYNEQFF. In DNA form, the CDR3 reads TGTGCCAGCAGTACTTCTGGACTAGGGGGCTACAATGAGCAGTTCTTC.

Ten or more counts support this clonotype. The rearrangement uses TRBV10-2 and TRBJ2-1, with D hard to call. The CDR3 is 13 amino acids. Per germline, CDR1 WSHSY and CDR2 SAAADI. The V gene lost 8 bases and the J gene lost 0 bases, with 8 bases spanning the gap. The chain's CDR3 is CASSVISYNEQFF. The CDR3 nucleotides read TGCGCCAGCTCCGTAATCTCCTACAATGAGCAGTTCTTC.

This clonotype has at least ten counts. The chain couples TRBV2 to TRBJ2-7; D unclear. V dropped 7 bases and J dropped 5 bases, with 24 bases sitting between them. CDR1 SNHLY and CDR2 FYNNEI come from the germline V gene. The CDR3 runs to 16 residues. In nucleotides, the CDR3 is TGTGCCAGCAAACGCCAGGACGGTCCCAAGTGGGACGAGCAGTACTTC. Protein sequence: CASKRQDGPKWDEQYF.

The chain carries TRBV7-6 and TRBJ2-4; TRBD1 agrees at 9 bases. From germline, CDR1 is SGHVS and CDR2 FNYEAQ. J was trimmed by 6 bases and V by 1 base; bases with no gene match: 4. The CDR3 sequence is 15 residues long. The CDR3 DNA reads TGTGCCAGCAGCTTAGGGACAGGGGCGGCAAACATTCAGTACTTC. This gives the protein CASSLGTGAANIQYF.

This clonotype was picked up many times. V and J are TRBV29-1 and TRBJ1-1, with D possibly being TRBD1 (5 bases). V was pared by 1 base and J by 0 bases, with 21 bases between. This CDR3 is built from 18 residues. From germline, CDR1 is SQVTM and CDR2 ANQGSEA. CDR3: CSVEAWQGKPLMNTEAFF. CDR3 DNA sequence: TGCAGCGTTGAAGCATGGCAGGGAAAGCCCCTCATGAACACTGAAGCTTTCTTT.

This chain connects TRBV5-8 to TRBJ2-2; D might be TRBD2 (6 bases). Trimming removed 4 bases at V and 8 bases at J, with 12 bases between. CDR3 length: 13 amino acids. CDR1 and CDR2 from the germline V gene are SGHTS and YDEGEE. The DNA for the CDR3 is TGTGCCAGCAGCCCGGGACTTAATGGGGAGCTGTTTTTT. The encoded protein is CASSPGLNGELFF.

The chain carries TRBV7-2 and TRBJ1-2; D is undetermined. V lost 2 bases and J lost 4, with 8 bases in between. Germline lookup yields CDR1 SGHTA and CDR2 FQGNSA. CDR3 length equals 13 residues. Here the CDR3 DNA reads TGTGCCAGCAGCTTAACCAGAATCTATGGCTACACCTTC. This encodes CASSLTRIYGYTF.

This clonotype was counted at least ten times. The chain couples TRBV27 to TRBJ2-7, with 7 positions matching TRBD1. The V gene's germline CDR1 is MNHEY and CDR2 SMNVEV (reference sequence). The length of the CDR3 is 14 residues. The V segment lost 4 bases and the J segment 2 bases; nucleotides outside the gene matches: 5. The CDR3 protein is CASSWLGQTYEQYF. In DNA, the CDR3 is TGTGCCAGCAGTTGGTTGGGACAGACCTACGAGCAGTACTTC.

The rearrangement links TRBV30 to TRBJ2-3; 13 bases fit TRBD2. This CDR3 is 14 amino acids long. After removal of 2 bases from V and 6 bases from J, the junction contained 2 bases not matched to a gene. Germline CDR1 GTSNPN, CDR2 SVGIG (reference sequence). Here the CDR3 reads CAWSTSGGVDTQYF. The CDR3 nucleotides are TGTGCCTGGAGTACTAGCGGGGGGGTGGATACGCAGTATTTT.

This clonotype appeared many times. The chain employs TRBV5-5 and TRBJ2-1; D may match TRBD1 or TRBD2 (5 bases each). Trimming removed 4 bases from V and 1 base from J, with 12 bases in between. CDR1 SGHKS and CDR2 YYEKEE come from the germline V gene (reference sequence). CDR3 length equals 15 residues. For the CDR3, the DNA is TGTGCCAGCAGCCCCCTGGGACGTTCCTACAATGAGCAGTTCTTC. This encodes CASSPLGRSYNEQFF.

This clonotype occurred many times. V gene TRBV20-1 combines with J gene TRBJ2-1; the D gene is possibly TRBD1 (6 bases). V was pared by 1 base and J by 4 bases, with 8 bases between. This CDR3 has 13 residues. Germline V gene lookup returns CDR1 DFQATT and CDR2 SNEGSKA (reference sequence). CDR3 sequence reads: CSARVQGYNEQFF. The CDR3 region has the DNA TGCAGTGCTAGAGTACAGGGATACAATGAGCAGTTCTTC.

The DNA of the CDR3 is TGTGCCAGTAGTATAGAAGGGACAGGGGATGGGTATCAGCCCCAGCATTTT. Its translation is CASSIEGTGDGYQPQHF. The chain employs TRBV19 and TRBJ1-5, with TRBD1 matching 10 bases. The J segment lost 5 bases and the V segment lost 0 bases, leaving 7 bases of the junction unmatched. The CDR3 runs 17 residues. Looked up from germline, CDR1 is LNHDA and CDR2 is SQIVND (reference sequence).

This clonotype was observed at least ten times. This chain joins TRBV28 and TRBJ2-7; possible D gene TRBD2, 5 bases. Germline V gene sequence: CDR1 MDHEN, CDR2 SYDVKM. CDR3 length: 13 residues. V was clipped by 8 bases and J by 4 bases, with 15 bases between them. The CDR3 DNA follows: TGTGCCAGCTCGGTCGGGAATGGGTACGAGCAGTACTTC. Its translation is CASSVGNGYEQYF.

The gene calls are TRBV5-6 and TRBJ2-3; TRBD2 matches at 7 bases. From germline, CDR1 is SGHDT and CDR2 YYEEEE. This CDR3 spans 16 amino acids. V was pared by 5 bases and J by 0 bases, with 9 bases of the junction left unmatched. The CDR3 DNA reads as TGTGCCAGCAGGGTATGGGGGGGGGTGAGCACAGATACGCAGTATTTT. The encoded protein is CASRVWGGVSTDTQYF.